This T cell receptor (beta chain) was recorded in a study of blood T cell repertoires in COVID-19. Study at large: In each case, the material was cDNA or gDNA derived from T cells, B-cell-depleted T cells, or PBMCs.

Original processing notes: Counts of nucleated cells, estimated from reference gene primer amplification, were obtained. Data came from immunoSEQ multiplex PCR; TCRdb stores just in-frame clones and leaves some out. V, J and clone size are those of that table, while D and trimming were read from the DNA. The data contain around 200,000 clones, about 89% of them singletons. Trimming cost V 2 bases and J 1 base; bases outside gene matches: 3. Looked up from germline, CDR1 is LGHDT and CDR2 is YNNKEL (reference sequence). There are 16 residues in the CDR3. The rearrangement links TRBV3-1 (or the pseudogene TRBV3-2) to TRBJ2-5; TRBD2 matches 11 bases. Material: PBMCs or T cells enriched from blood (not recorded which). The TCR originated in a woman in her late teens or twenties who had recovered from COVID-19. The CDR3 region is CASSQTGTSGQETQYF. For the CDR3, the DNA is TGTGCCAGCAGCCAAACCGGGACTAGCGGCCAAGAGACCCAGTACTTC.